The 15 T cell receptor beta chains presented below share a single source sample, sequenced in a study of read filtering for tumor transcriptome and immune sequencing. The library was built from 400 to 500 ng RNA with molecular barcoded adaptors for alpha/delta and beta/gamma chains. TCRdb redid the calling of the reads with MiXCR, one entry per CDR3 protein. The data hold over 80,000 distinct CDR3 sequences, with around 12% observed a single time. The sample was a population of CD138-negative cells sorted from bone marrow. The receptors stem from a donor aged 40 or over with multiple myeloma.

Regarding this clonotype: This may arise from a read error, as a much more abundant clone is one base away. The V call is TRBV12-3 or TRBV12-4, the J call TRBJ2-3; D remains ambiguous. There are 15 residues in the CDR3. The V gene lost 4 bases and the J gene lost 0 bases, with 11 bases spanning the gap. The CDR3 DNA reads TGTGCCAGCAGTTCCGCAGCCGCTAGCACAGATACGCAGTATTTT. Translation gives CASSSAAASTDTQYF.

This clonotype has a count of ten or more. The rearrangement joins TRBV7-2 to TRBJ2-5; D remains unclear. Germline V gene data show CDR1 as SGHTA and CDR2 as FQGNSA. V lost 3 bases and J lost 5, with 10 bases in between. The CDR3 spans 13 residues. CDR3 in DNA: TGTGCCAGCAGCTTGCGCTTGAGGGAGACCCAGTACTTC. It yields the protein CASSLRLRETQYF.

Worth noting for this clonotype: Since a far larger clone is one base different, this is likely a read error. The rearrangement links TRBV12-3 or TRBV12-4 to TRBJ2-2, with D possibly TRBD2 on 6 matching bases. This CDR3 spans 16 amino acids. The ends were cut back, 5 bases at V and 1 base at J, with 14 bases in the middle. The CDR3 protein is CASSGGTRGNTGELFF. Written as DNA, the CDR3 is TGTGCCAGCAGTGGTGGGACGCGGGGGAACACCGGGGAGCTGTTTTTT.

This clonotype was found many times. The genes are TRBV20-1 and TRBJ1-2, with 9 bases matching TRBD1. The J segment lost 8 bases and the V segment lost 3 bases, leaving 7 bases of the junction unmatched. Germline V CDR1 and CDR2: DFQATT, SNEGSKA (reference sequence). The CDR3 is 13 amino acids. CDR3: CSARGRTGDGYTF. CDR3 DNA sequence: TGCAGTGCTAGGGGCCGGACAGGGGACGGCTACACCTTC.

This clonotype was picked up many times. The chain employs TRBV5-1 and TRBJ1-5; D perhaps matches TRBD1 (6 bases). Trimming removed 5 bases at V and 2 bases at J, with 8 bases between. CDR1 is SGHRS, CDR2 YFSETQ, per germline. The CDR3 length is 13 residues. For the CDR3, the DNA is TGCGCCAGCAGTTGGACAGGCAATCAGCCCCAGCATTTT. It translates to CASSWTGNQPQHF.

The rearrangement uses TRBV5-1 and TRBJ2-2, with 7 bases lining up with TRBD1. CDR1 and CDR2 (germline): SGHRS, YFSETQ. V was clipped by 4 bases and J by 6 bases; unmatched bases: 12. The CDR3 extends over 16 amino acids. The CDR3 DNA reads as TGCGCCAGCAGCACCACAGGGGTCTCGACGTCCGGGGAGCTGTTTTTT. It encodes CASSTTGVSTSGELFF.

This clonotype has ten or more counts. The rearrangement joins TRBV4-1 to TRBJ1-4, with D tentatively TRBD1 (6 bases). This CDR3 is 15 amino acids long. In germline, CDR1 is MGHRA, CDR2 YSYEKL. Deletions cut 1 base from V and 7 bases from J, with 13 bases between. The DNA for the CDR3 is TGCGCCAGCAGCCAAGGGATCTGGACAGCTGAAAAACTGTTTTTT. Its protein product is CASSQGIWTAEKLFF.

This clonotype was picked up a small number of times. This sequence may be a read error, since a much larger clone differs from it by one base. V gene TRBV5-1 combines with J gene TRBJ1-2; no firm D call. This CDR3 comprises 14 residues. Germline values: CDR1 SGHRS, CDR2 YFSETQ. The CDR3 DNA is TGCGCCGGCAGCTTGAATGCGGTACACTATGGCTACACCTTC. This codes for CAGSLNAVHYGYTF.

Turning to this clonotype: The conserved phenylalanine or tryptophan is not found at the CDR3 terminus, so this likely reflects a read error. It is unclear where the CDR3 begins or ends on the DNA, so no DNA is shown, and the CDR3 is as TCRdb lists it. V is TRBV5-1 and J is TRBJ2-1; the D call in the table, TRBD2, was not verified against the DNA. Counting both end residues, the CDR3 totals 16 amino acids. Germline V gene lookup returns CDR1 SGHRS and CDR2 YFSETQ. This chain's CDR3 is CASRNDGRASYNEQLS.

This clonotype was recorded many times. This chain uses TRBV11-2 with TRBJ2-5; 9 nucleotides line up with TRBD1. From germline, CDR1 is SGHAT and CDR2 FQNNGV. The CDR3 runs to 14 residues. Unmatched junction bases numbered 8, after V lost 7 bases and J lost 5 bases. As DNA, the CDR3 is TGTGCCAGCACCCGACAGGGGGGAGAGGAGACCCAGTACTTC. Its protein product is CASTRQGGEETQYF.

This clonotype was observed a few times. This is likely a read error, given that the CDR3 carries no conserved phenylalanine or tryptophan at its end. CDR3 coding DNA: TGTGCCAGCAGCTTAGGTGTGGTCCAAGAGACCCAGTACATC. This encodes CASSLGVVQETQYI. V is TRBV7-9 and J is TRBJ2-5, with D uncertain. This CDR3 has 14 residues. V lost 1 base and J lost 1, with 7 bases in between. Germline V lookup: CDR1 SEHNR, CDR2 FQNEAQ (reference sequence).

This clonotype was recorded many times. V gene TRBV6-2 or TRBV6-3 combines with J gene TRBJ2-1; 10 bases align to TRBD2. This CDR3 has 17 amino acids. The germline CDR1 and CDR2 sequences are MNHEY and SVGEGT. V dropped 7 bases and J dropped 7; count of bases not matched to a gene: 16. The CDR3 region has the DNA TGTGCCAGCACCTCCACGCGGGCTAGCGGGAGTGGAAATGAGCAGTTCTTC. It yields the protein CASTSTRASGSGNEQFF.

This clonotype was found many times. The chain couples TRBV10-3 to TRBJ2-3; no definite D call. Trimming left V 7 bases short and J 2 bases short, with 13 bases between. The CDR3 is made up of 14 amino acids. Germline V gene lookup returns CDR1 ENHRY and CDR2 SYGVKD. The CDR3 here is CAIKGRIFTDTQYF. The CDR3 DNA follows: TGTGCCATCAAAGGGCGGATCTTCACAGATACGCAGTATTTT.

This clonotype was picked up a small number of times. Possible read error: a much larger clone is one base away. The rearrangement uses TRBV2 and TRBJ1-1, with a weak D call TRBD1 (6 bases). There are 13 residues in the CDR3. Per the germline V gene, CDR1 is SNHLY and CDR2 is FYNNEI. V lost 7 bases, J lost 4 bases, and 13 bases lay in between. The CDR3 loop is CASNRERGTEAFF. In DNA form, the CDR3 reads TGTGCCAGCAACAGGGAGCGGGGCACTGAAGCTTTCTTT.

This clonotype has a count of ten or more. The chain couples TRBV30 to TRBJ2-7; D unclear. Per germline, CDR1 GTSNPN and CDR2 SVGIG (reference sequence). The CDR3 contains 11 residues. V was clipped by 3 bases and J by 3 bases, with 6 bases between them. This CDR3 is CAWSQNYEQYF. CDR3 bases: TGTGCCTGGAGCCAGAACTACGAGCAGTACTTC.